Presented here are 18 T cell receptor beta chains from one specimen sequenced in a study of shared clonotypes between healthy human individuals. Profiled with immunoSEQ multiplex PCR; TCRdb holds only in-frame clones, not every one. The sample holds 2 million or so clones, around 95% seen once. Sequencing was performed on naive CD4+ T cells sorted from blood. This sample's subset: CD45RA+ positively selected. The receptors stem from a man between 18 and 29 years old in good health.

A single count supports this clone. The chain employs TRBV30 and TRBJ1-1; unclear D gene. The CDR3 has 15 residues. Germline CDR1 is GTSNPN and CDR2 is SVGIG (reference sequence). V was shortened by 3 bases and J by 0 bases, with 14 bases between the two germline ends. Here the CDR3 DNA reads TGTGCCTGGAGCGACCCCGGACGGTTGAACACTGAAGCTTTCTTT. Protein: CAWSDPGRLNTEAFF.

The rearrangement uses TRBV28 and TRBJ2-7; D possibly corresponds to TRBD1 (5 bases). Germline V lookup: CDR1 MDHEN, CDR2 SYDVKM. CDR3 length: 15 amino acids. V lost 0 bases and J lost 3, with 12 bases in between. The CDR3 DNA is TGTGCCAGCAGTTTATGGGACAAGGGCGACTACGAGCAGTACTTC. It codes for CASSLWDKGDYEQYF.

The V call is TRBV14, the J call TRBJ2-3; 9 bases are shared with TRBD1. Germline assignment: CDR1 SGHDN and CDR2 FVKESK. This CDR3 is built from 15 residues. V lost 4 bases, J lost 0 bases, and 2 bases stayed unmatched. The CDR3 is CASSRQGVSTDTQYF. The DNA of the CDR3 is TGTGCCAGCAGCCGACAGGGGGTCAGCACAGATACGCAGTATTTT.

V usage is TRBV5-1 and J usage is TRBJ2-3; 10 nucleotides align to TRBD1. This CDR3 is 15 amino acids long. Germline CDR1 SGHRS, CDR2 YFSETQ. Trimming took 0 bases from V and 5 from J; bases not matched to a gene: 3. CDR3 region: CASSLADRGQDTQYF. CDR3 sequence (DNA): TGCGCCAGCAGCTTGGCTGACAGGGGGCAAGATACGCAGTATTTT.

This clone was seen once. The V call is TRBV7-9, the J call TRBJ2-1; 9 bases line up with TRBD2. The length of the CDR3 is 17 residues. Germline lookup yields CDR1 SEHNR and CDR2 FQNEAQ (reference sequence). Losses at the gene ends were 5 bases for V and 4 bases for J; bases not matched to a gene: 12. CDR3 sequence reads: CASSPRVAGGNYNEQFF. As DNA, the CDR3 is TGTGCCAGCAGCCCCCGTGTGGCGGGGGGGAATTACAATGAGCAGTTCTTC.

Regarding this clone: Other DNA sequences within the sample encode an identical CDR3. The CDR3 nucleotides read TGTGCCAGCAGTTACTCACCTAGCGGTTTCACAGATACGCAGTATTTT. As protein: CASSYSPSGFTDTQYF. The V call is TRBV6-5, the J call TRBJ2-3; 7 bases agree with TRBD2. CDR3 length: 16 amino acids. V was clipped by 0 bases and J by 2 bases; unmatched bases: 5. Germline-derived CDR1 and CDR2 are MNHEY and SVGAGI.

The V and J genes are TRBV19 and TRBJ2-3, with D maybe TRBD1 (6 bases). This CDR3 contains 14 residues. Germline V gene data show CDR1 as LNHDA and CDR2 as SQIVND (reference sequence). Between the trimmed V and J ends, which lost 9 bases and 5 bases, there was a span of 18 bases. CDR3 coding DNA: TGTGCCAGCGGACCACAGGGCCGGAGAGATACGCAGTATTTT. Translating it yields CASGPQGRRDTQYF.

This chain links TRBV11-2 with TRBJ2-1; 12 bases map to TRBD2. Trimming at V came to 0 bases and at J to 9 bases, leaving 6 bases not matched to a gene. CDR1 and CDR2 (germline): SGHAT, FQNNGV. The CDR3 covers 16 residues. The CDR3 nucleotides are TGTGCCAGCAGCTTAGAGGGTCTAGCGGGAGGGTTTGAGCAGTTCTTC. Protein sequence: CASSLEGLAGGFEQFF.

V is TRBV5-1 and J is TRBJ1-4; D is undetermined. This CDR3 contains 15 residues. V lost 0 bases to trimming and J lost 5 bases, with 11 bases between them. The germline V gene encodes CDR1 SGHRS and CDR2 YFSETQ. The DNA for the CDR3 is TGCGCCAGCAGCTTGGAAGGGAATGCCAATGAAAAACTGTTTTTT. Translating it yields CASSLEGNANEKLFF.

The CDR3 nucleotides read TGTGCCAGTAGGGGTGCCGGGACAGGTGTACGCGAGCAGTACTTC. It codes for CASRGAGTGVREQYF. The chain uses TRBV19 and TRBJ2-7, with 8 bases lining up with TRBD1. The V and J ends lost 6 bases and 6 bases, in that order; junction bases with no gene match: 13. Germline-derived CDR1 and CDR2 are LNHDA and SQIVND (reference sequence). The CDR3 has 15 residues.

This chain links TRBV11-2 with TRBJ1-2, with D possibly TRBD1 on 6 matching bases. The V gene lost 0 bases and the J gene lost 6 bases, with 11 bases spanning the gap. Germline assignment: CDR1 SGHAT and CDR2 FQNNGV. The CDR3 runs 14 residues. The CDR3 DNA reads TGTGCCAGCAGCTTAGATTGGACAGCTAATGGCTACACCTTC. Its protein is CASSLDWTANGYTF. Based on the CDR3 plus reference TRBV11-2 and TRBJ1-2, the full variable domain is EAGVAQSPRYKIIEKRQSVAFWCNPISGHATLYWYQQILGQGPKLLIQFQNNGVVDDSQLPKDRFSAERLKGVDSTLKIQPAKLEDSAVYLCASSLDWTANGYTFGSGTRLTVV.

The V and J genes are TRBV5-1 and TRBJ2-7; D might be TRBD1 or TRBD2, each matching 6 bases. There are 13 residues in the CDR3. Trimming left V 4 bases short and J 5 bases short, with 13 bases between. Germline CDR1 and CDR2: SGHRS and YFSETQ. CDR3 loop: CASSVGGPHEQYF. CDR3 in DNA: TGCGCCAGCAGCGTAGGGGGGCCCCACGAGCAGTACTTC.

Here the CDR3 DNA reads TGCGCCAGCAGCTTGTCGGTACAGGAGAATTCACCCCTCCACTTT. Residues: CASSLSVQENSPLHF. The chain is built from TRBV5-1 and TRBJ1-6, with D tentatively TRBD1 (5 bases). Germline values: CDR1 SGHRS, CDR2 YFSETQ. The CDR3 has 15 amino acids. V lost 1 base and J 7 bases, leaving 12 bases between the germline ends.

The rearrangement joins TRBV6-1 to TRBJ1-6; unclear D gene. CDR3 size: 15 residues. V lost 1 base and J 5 bases, leaving 9 bases between the germline ends. Germline V gene lookup returns CDR1 MNHNS and CDR2 SASEGT. The CDR3 region has the DNA TGTGCCAGCAGTGAAGGGAGGGTGGATAATTCACCCCTCCACTTT. Translating it yields CASSEGRVDNSPLHF.

The rearrangement joins TRBV2 to TRBJ1-2; D may be TRBD1 (5 bases). From germline, CDR1 is SNHLY and CDR2 FYNNEI. V lost 4 bases and J lost 2, with 17 bases in between. There are 16 residues in the CDR3. The CDR3 protein is CASSGQGYKLNYGYTF. The CDR3 bases are TGTGCCAGCAGTGGGCAGGGATACAAATTAAACTATGGCTACACCTTC.

The chain carries TRBV7-3 and TRBJ2-3; the D gene could be TRBD1 or TRBD2 (5 bases each). The V end was cut by 5 bases, the J end by 2 bases, with 8 bases between. Per germline, CDR1 SGHTA and CDR2 FQGTGA. This CDR3 is 13 amino acids long. The DNA of the CDR3 is TGTGCCAGCAGCACCGGGACCACAGATACGCAGTATTTT. This codes for CASSTGTTDTQYF.

With respect to this clone: The identical CDR3 is also encoded by other nucleotide sequences in the sample. The chain is built from TRBV28 and TRBJ1-4; 7 bases match TRBD1. This CDR3 region has 16 residues. The germline V gene has CDR1 MDHEN and CDR2 SYDVKM. J lost 5 bases, V lost 4 bases, and 10 bases had no gene match. The CDR3 DNA reads TGTGCCAGCAGTTCGCTCTTAGACAGGGTAAATGAAAAACTGTTTTTT. Amino acids: CASSSLLDRVNEKLFF.

Points on this clone: The junction departs from the called germline gene at one end, perhaps through a read error. The V call is TRBV10-3, the J call TRBJ2-1; 10 bases line up with TRBD1. The CDR3 length is 15 residues. Per germline, CDR1 ENHRY and CDR2 SYGVKD. The CDR3 DNA is TGTGCCATCAGTGATGGGACAGGGGTGTACACTGAGCAGTTCTTC. Protein: CAISDGTGVYTEQFF.